One and the same sample provided the 23 T cell receptor beta chains below, sequenced in a study of T cell responses to AZD1222 COVID-19 vaccine. Some clones are missing from TCRdb's copy, which holds only in-frame ones; the method was immunoSEQ multiplex PCR. The table shows about 83,000 clones, with approximately 87% occurring only once. The sample in question was peripheral blood, obtained on day 0 of MenACWY control vaccination. The receptors derive from an adult in good health.

This chain connects TRBV7-9 to TRBJ2-7, with 7 bases aligning to TRBD2. This CDR3 comprises 15 residues. CDR1 is SEHNR and CDR2 is FQNEAQ in the germline V gene (reference sequence). Germline trimming cut 5 bases from V and 2 bases from J; bases unmatched to any gene: 9. The chain's CDR3 is CASSAPLAETYEQYF. The CDR3 bases are TGTGCCAGCAGCGCCCCTCTAGCGGAGACCTACGAGCAGTACTTC.

The CDR3 DNA sequence: TGTGCCAGCGGACGGCCGTCTGGAAACACCATATATTTT. Translating gives CASGRPSGNTIYF. This rearrangement joins TRBV28 to TRBJ1-3, with D unclear. V was clipped by 8 bases and J by 1 base, with 9 bases between them. Germline CDR1 and CDR2: MDHEN and SYDVKM. The CDR3 runs 13 residues.

The chain recombines TRBV12-3 or TRBV12-4 with TRBJ2-2; D ambiguous. The CDR3 is 13 amino acids. The V and J ends lost 2 bases and 6 bases respectively, with 7 bases between them. CDR3 in DNA: TGTGCCAGCAGTTTAAGGCTTCCCGGGGAGCTGTTTTTT. It is translated as CASSLRLPGELFF.

The chain recombines TRBV5-6 with TRBJ1-1; D call uncertain. V lost 4 bases and J lost 4, with 11 bases in between. CDR3 length: 13 residues. Germline V gene sequence: CDR1 SGHDT, CDR2 YYEEEE. The CDR3 region is CASSPRASTEAFF. The DNA of the CDR3 is TGTGCCAGCAGCCCGCGGGCGAGCACTGAAGCTTTCTTT.

V and J are TRBV7-2 and TRBJ1-5; no clear D gene. With 0 bases removed from V and 0 bases from J, the gap between germline ends came to 9 bases. Germline values: CDR1 SGHTA, CDR2 FQGNSA. The CDR3 consists of 16 residues. The CDR3 loop is CASSLARSHSNQPQHF. The DNA of the CDR3 is TGTGCCAGCAGCTTAGCGCGGTCACATAGCAATCAGCCCCAGCATTTT.

The V call is TRBV5-1, the J call TRBJ1-2; 9 nucleotides match TRBD1. Germline V gives CDR1 SGHRS, CDR2 YFSETQ. The CDR3 extends over 16 amino acids. Germline trimming cut 5 bases from V and 0 bases from J; bases unmatched to any gene: 8. CDR3 in amino acids: CASSPGGQGANYGYTF. CDR3 DNA sequence: TGCGCCAGCAGTCCAGGGGGACAGGGCGCTAACTATGGCTACACCTTC.

This chain uses TRBV28 with TRBJ1-5; D ambiguous. The germline V gene has CDR1 MDHEN and CDR2 SYDVKM. The CDR3 runs 16 residues. Deletions cut 5 bases from V and 1 base from J, with 15 bases between. CDR3 in amino acids: CASSTPRRVSNQPQHF. For the CDR3, the DNA is TGTGCCAGCAGTACCCCGAGGCGGGTGAGCAATCAGCCCCAGCATTTT.

The rearrangement joins TRBV24-1 to TRBJ1-2; D gene uncertain. This CDR3 is built from 12 residues. V was shortened by 1 base and J by 6 bases, with 5 bases between the two germline ends. CDR1 and CDR2 (germline): KGHDR, SFDVKD. The CDR3 sequence is CATSDFSHGYTF. CDR3 DNA sequence: TGTGCCACCAGTGATTTTAGCCATGGCTACACCTTC.

The J gene is TRBJ2-2, the V gene TRBV6-2 or TRBV6-3; 7 nucleotides align to TRBD2. The V gene end was trimmed by 4 bases and the J gene end by 6 bases; junction bases not matched to a gene: 20. This CDR3 region has 19 residues. CDR1 and CDR2 from the germline V gene are MNHEY and SVGEGT. The CDR3: CASSSQAGWYSGLSGELFF. Here the CDR3 DNA reads TGTGCCAGCAGTTCCCAAGCGGGATGGTATTCGGGGCTGTCCGGGGAGCTGTTTTTT.

This chain connects TRBV19 to TRBJ2-7; D may be TRBD1 (5 bases). V was clipped by 2 bases and J by 2 bases, with 10 bases between them. The CDR3 length is 14 residues. The germline CDR1 and CDR2 sequences are LNHDA and SQIVND (reference sequence). For the CDR3, the DNA is TGTGCCAGTAGTATAAAGGGGCCCCCCTACGAGCAGTACTTC. Its protein is CASSIKGPPYEQYF. The entire variable domain, with the rest obtained from reference TRBV19 and TRBJ2-7, is as follows: DGGITQSPKYLFRKEGQNVTLSCEQNLNHDAMYWYRQDPGQGLRLIYYSQIVNDFQKGDIAEGYSVSREKKESFPLTVTSAQKNPTAFYLCASSIKGPPYEQYFGPGTRLTVT.

The V gene is TRBV5-6, the J gene TRBJ1-1, with 8 bases lining up with TRBD1. The CDR3 contains 13 residues. Germline CDR1 SGHDT, CDR2 YYEEEE. Unmatched junction bases numbered 6, after V lost 6 bases and J lost 5 bases. The CDR3 DNA reads TGTGCCAGCATCCAACAGGGGGGGACTGAAGCTTTCTTT. Translating gives CASIQQGGTEAFF.

This clone was recorded once. The chain links TRBV10-3 to TRBJ1-2; D ambiguous. Trimming took 4 bases from V and 2 from J, leaving 14 bases between them. Germline V gene lookup returns CDR1 ENHRY and CDR2 SYGVKD. The CDR3 extends over 15 amino acids. The CDR3 is CAISGPLGGNYGYTF. For the CDR3, the DNA is TGTGCCATCAGTGGCCCCCTCGGAGGGAACTATGGCTACACCTTC.

The gene calls are TRBV10-3 and TRBJ2-7; D is ambiguous. From germline, CDR1 is ENHRY and CDR2 SYGVKD. The CDR3 consists of 15 residues. V shed 3 bases and J shed 0 bases, with 12 bases lying between them. The CDR3 DNA is TGTGCCATCAGTGACAGGACCTCTAGCTCCTACGAGCAGTACTTC. Its translation: CAISDRTSSSYEQYF.

This clone was detected only a few times. The chain recombines TRBV28 with TRBJ1-2; D possibly corresponds to TRBD1 (6 bases). CDR1 and CDR2 from the germline V gene are MDHEN and SYDVKM. The CDR3 has 13 residues. V lost 6 bases, J lost 5 bases, and 13 bases lay in between. The CDR3 is CASSSPGAYGYTF. For the CDR3, the DNA is TGTGCCAGCAGCTCACCAGGGGCATATGGCTACACCTTC.

This chain links TRBV7-3 with TRBJ2-3; D unresolved. V was trimmed by 4 bases and J by 6 bases, leaving 14 bases between them. Germline CDR1 reads SGHTA; CDR2 reads FQGTGA. The CDR3 runs 14 residues. The CDR3 bases are TGTGCCAGCAGCTCCCCGGACGATACGGATACGCAGTATTTT. Protein: CASSSPDDTDTQYF.

The chain links TRBV3-1 (or the pseudogene TRBV3-2) to TRBJ1-5; 10 bases are a match to TRBD1. This CDR3 is 15 amino acids long. V was pared by 4 bases and J by 5 bases, with 5 bases of the junction left unmatched. CDR1 is LGHDT and CDR2 is YNNKEL in the germline V gene (reference sequence). For the CDR3, the DNA is TGTGCCAGCAGCCCCCTGACAGGGGGCTATCAGCCCCAGCATTTT. Translating it yields CASSPLTGGYQPQHF.

The V and J genes are TRBV6-4 and TRBJ2-2; D may be TRBD1 (6 bases). The CDR3 is made up of 14 amino acids. Germline V lookup: CDR1 MRHNA, CDR2 SNTAGT. The V and J ends lost 5 bases and 6 bases respectively, with 13 bases between them. The CDR3 DNA reads TGTGCCAGCAGTCTCGAGAGGGGGTCCGGGGAGCTGTTTTTT. This sequence encodes CASSLERGSGELFF.

The chain joins TRBV5-1 to TRBJ1-2; TRBD1 agrees at 7 bases. Trimming took 4 bases from V and 4 from J; bases not matched to a gene: 4. The CDR3 loop spans 13 amino acids. Germline CDR1 reads SGHRS; CDR2 reads YFSETQ. In DNA form, the CDR3 reads TGCGCCAGCAGCCTGGGACAGTCCTATGGCTACACCTTC. Translation: CASSLGQSYGYTF.

The chain joins TRBV27 to TRBJ2-7; 9 bases map to TRBD2. CDR3 length equals 15 residues. V trimming: 6 bases; J trimming: 3 bases; junction bases outside the gene matches: 9. Germline-derived CDR1 and CDR2 are MNHEY and SMNVEV (reference sequence). The CDR3 DNA sequence: TGTGCCAGCAGCCCCATAGCGGGAGAGGTCTACGAGCAGTACTTC. Amino acid sequence: CASSPIAGEVYEQYF.

The chain uses TRBV6-2 or TRBV6-3 and TRBJ1-5, with D possibly TRBD1 on 5 matching bases. From germline, CDR1 is MNHEY and CDR2 SVGEGT. This CDR3 is 13 amino acids long. V lost 2 bases and J 3 bases, leaving 5 bases between the germline ends. The CDR3 region has the DNA TGTGCCAGCAGTTACGGGGCCAATCAGCCCCAGCATTTT. Its translation: CASSYGANQPQHF.

This clone is a singleton in its sample. The CDR3 protein is CASSQRGGESLYGYTF. CDR3 in DNA: TGTGCCAGCAGCCAAAGGGGGGGCGAATCTCTCTATGGCTACACCTTC. The V call is TRBV28, the J call TRBJ1-2; tentatively, D is TRBD1 (6 bases). This CDR3 has 16 amino acids. V shed 6 bases and J shed 4 bases, with 21 bases lying between them. Germline V gene data show CDR1 as MDHEN and CDR2 as SYDVKM.

This chain links TRBV5-4 with TRBJ2-7, with D uncertain. The CDR3 is 14 residues long. Germline V gene sequence: CDR1 SGHNT, CDR2 YYREEE (reference sequence). V was trimmed by 2 bases and J by 2 bases, leaving 11 bases between them. The CDR3 region is CASSLQGRTYEQYF. CDR3 in DNA: TGTGCCAGCAGCTTACAAGGACGTACCTACGAGCAGTACTTC.

The genes are TRBV27 and TRBJ2-3, with TRBD2 matching over 11 bases. V lost 6 bases and J lost 3; bases outside the gene matches: 5. The germline V gene has CDR1 MNHEY and CDR2 SMNVEV (reference sequence). The CDR3 runs to 15 residues. The DNA for the CDR3 is TGTGCCAGCAGAAGACTAGCGGGACGGACAGATACGCAGTATTTT. Amino acid sequence: CASRRLAGRTDTQYF.